These 17 T cell receptor beta chains share one sample of origin, sequenced in a study of T cells after yellow fever vaccination. Using its own MiXCR run on the 5' RACE reads, TCRdb lists one record per CDR3 protein. Of 68,000 or so distinct CDR3 sequences listed, over 6% are singletons. The sample was CD8+ T cells sorted from PBMCs, taken around 45 days after the first yellow fever vaccination. The receptors derive from a young man who received the YFV17D yellow fever vaccine.

This clonotype was found many times. The J gene is TRBJ2-7, the V gene TRBV28; D may be TRBD2 (6 bases). V lost 6 bases, J lost 3 bases, and 12 bases lay in between. In germline, CDR1 is MDHEN, CDR2 SYDVKM. This CDR3 contains 13 residues. The CDR3 DNA is TGTGCCAGCAGCTCGGACGGGAGCTACGAGCAGTACGTC. Translation gives CASSSDGSYEQYV.

The chain is built from TRBV6-5 and TRBJ1-5; TRBD1 is a possible D gene (6 bases). Germline assignment: CDR1 MNHEY and CDR2 SVGAGI. V lost 4 bases, J lost 5 bases, and 15 bases lay in between. The CDR3 extends over 15 amino acids. As DNA, the CDR3 is TGTGCCAGCAGTTCAACAGGGTACGGCCATCAGCCCCAGCATTTT. Its translation: CASSSTGYGHQPQHF.

This clonotype was seen at least ten times. The chain is built from TRBV4-2 and TRBJ2-7, with D perhaps TRBD1 or TRBD2 (5 bases each). V was clipped by 5 bases and J by 6 bases, with 11 bases between them. The CDR3 is 12 amino acids. CDR1 and CDR2 from the germline V gene are LGHNA and YNFKEQ. In DNA form, the CDR3 reads TGTGCCAGCAGCTCATGGGGGTCCGAGCAGTACTTC. It translates to CASSSWGSEQYF.

Sample share makes this clonotype medium-sized. This sequence joins TRBV4-2 and TRBJ2-2; D may match TRBD1 or TRBD2 (5 bases each). The CDR3 has 16 residues. CDR1 and CDR2 from the germline V gene are LGHNA and YNFKEQ. With 0 bases removed from V and 4 bases from J, the gap between germline ends came to 12 bases. CDR3 protein: CASSQEGDPSTGELFF. The CDR3 nucleotides read TGTGCCAGCAGCCAAGAGGGGGACCCCTCCACCGGGGAGCTGTTTTTT.

The CDR3 region has the DNA TGTGCCAGCAGCGCACAGGGGGCCGGCACAGATACGCAGTATTTT. Amino acid sequence: CASSAQGAGTDTQYF. V and J are TRBV6-4 and TRBJ2-3, with TRBD1 matching 9 bases. The V segment lost 6 bases and the J segment 1 base; nucleotides outside the gene matches: 5. This CDR3 is 15 amino acids long. The V gene's germline CDR1 is MRHNA and CDR2 SNTAGT.

A few counts support this clonotype. The rearrangement uses TRBV5-4 and TRBJ2-7; no definite D call. This CDR3 contains 14 residues. V was cut by 0 bases and J by 6 bases, with 13 bases left in between. Germline V gene data show CDR1 as SGHNT and CDR2 as YYREEE (reference sequence). The CDR3 DNA sequence: TGTGCCAGCAGCTTGGTTAACATGCCGGGCGAGCAGTACTTC. Its protein product is CASSLVNMPGEQYF.

At least ten counts were recorded for this clonotype. The rearrangement links TRBV7-9 to TRBJ2-7; either TRBD1 or TRBD2 may fit D (5 bases each). The CDR3 consists of 13 residues. Germline V gives CDR1 SEHNR, CDR2 FQNEAQ (reference sequence). The V end lost 5 bases, the J end lost 2 bases, and 10 bases lay between the germline ends. CDR3 residues: CASSPRGAYEQYV. DNA for the CDR3: TGTGCCAGCAGCCCCAGAGGGGCCTACGAGCAGTACGTC.

This clonotype appeared many times. This chain links TRBV6-2 or TRBV6-3 with TRBJ1-5; no clear D. Per the germline V gene, CDR1 is MNHEY and CDR2 is SVGEGT. V was pared by 2 bases and J by 2 bases, with 7 bases between. The CDR3 runs to 14 residues. The CDR3 sequence: CASSYEVGNQPQHF. The CDR3 bases are TGTGCCAGCAGTTACGAGGTCGGCAATCAGCCCCAGCATTTT.

This clonotype was detected ten times or more. J is TRBJ1-2 and V is TRBV7-9, with D possibly being TRBD1 (5 bases). CDR1 and CDR2 from the germline V gene are SEHNR and FQNEAQ (reference sequence). V was clipped by 5 bases and J by 1 base, with 8 bases between them. The CDR3 contains 13 residues. CDR3 DNA sequence: TGTGCCAGCAGCCAGGGTTTTAACTATGGCTACACCTTC. Encoded protein: CASSQGFNYGYTF.

This clonotype was seen a handful of times. The chain joins TRBV6-4 to TRBJ2-5; D is ambiguous. With 3 bases removed from V and 1 base from J, the gap between germline ends came to 6 bases. CDR1 is MRHNA, CDR2 SNTAGT, per germline. The CDR3 extends over 13 amino acids. CDR3 coding DNA: TGTGCCAGCAGTGAAGGTGGCCAAGAGACCCAGTACTTC. Amino acids: CASSEGGQETQYF.

With respect to this clonotype: This may come from a read error, since a much larger clone is one base off. The CDR3 carries no conserved terminal phenylalanine or tryptophan, so it likely arises from a read error. The chain couples TRBV12-3 or TRBV12-4 to TRBJ1-2, with D tentatively TRBD1 (6 bases). Trimming shortened V by 5 bases and J by 4 bases, and 11 bases separated the two germline ends. CDR3 length: 13 residues. CDR3 DNA sequence: TGTGCCAGCAGTCGGACAGCATCCTATGGCTACACCATC. It translates to CASSRTASYGYTI.

This clonotype has a count of ten or more. This chain links TRBV27 with TRBJ2-7; unclear D gene. This CDR3 has 13 amino acids. CDR1 MNHEY and CDR2 SMNVEV come from the germline V gene (reference sequence). The V and J ends lost 2 bases and 6 bases respectively, with 11 bases between them. CDR3 protein: CASSLTQSAEQYF. The CDR3, as DNA: TGTGCCAGCAGTTTAACCCAATCGGCCGAGCAGTACTTC.

Ten or more counts support this clonotype. The chain joins TRBV20-1 to TRBJ2-5, with 8 bases identical to TRBD2. This CDR3 contains 14 residues. Trimming cost V 3 bases and J 2 bases; bases outside gene matches: 5. Germline CDR1 reads DFQATT; CDR2 reads SNEGSKA (reference sequence). The CDR3 reads CSASPLAEQETQYF. CDR3 coding DNA: TGCAGTGCTAGTCCACTAGCGGAGCAAGAGACCCAGTACTTC.

This chain connects TRBV2 to TRBJ1-6; D uncertain. V was cut by 5 bases and J by 14 bases, with 7 bases left in between. CDR3 size: 10 residues. Germline values: CDR1 SNHLY, CDR2 FYNNEI. CDR3 amino acids: CASSLLSLHF. DNA of the CDR3: TGTGCCAGCAGTCTTCTGTCCCTCCACTTT.

This clonotype appeared many times. The chain is built from TRBV15 and TRBJ1-1; weak D call: TRBD1 (6 bases). The V and J ends lost 2 bases and 3 bases respectively, with 16 bases between them. CDR1 is LNHNV, CDR2 YYDKDF, per germline (reference sequence). CDR3 length: 16 residues. The CDR3 loop is CATSRPKGVMDTEAFF. In DNA form, the CDR3 reads TGTGCCACCAGCAGACCTAAGGGGGTTATGGACACTGAAGCTTTCTTT.

This clonotype has more than one count but fewer than ten. The chain has TRBV15 and TRBJ1-4; D is unresolved. Trimming took 0 bases from V and 8 from J, leaving 10 bases between them. Germline CDR1 reads LNHNV; CDR2 reads YYDKDF (reference sequence). The CDR3 is 14 residues long. CDR3 loop: CATSRERRSEKLFF. CDR3 nucleotides: TGTGCCACCAGCAGAGAGAGGAGGAGCGAAAAACTGTTTTTT.

The CDR3 DNA reads TGTGCCAGCAGTTCGCACAGGGGTCCCTTGGACGAGCAGTACTTC. Residues: CASSSHRGPLDEQYF. The V call is TRBV12-3 or TRBV12-4, the J call TRBJ2-7; TRBD1 agrees at 7 bases. With V trimmed by 4 bases and J by 5 bases, 11 bases remained unmatched. This CDR3 region has 15 residues.